This entry lists 18 T cell receptor beta chains sequenced from one sample in a study of blood T cell repertoires in COVID-19. Sequenced by immunoSEQ multiplex PCR; TCRdb stores in-frame clones only, minus some. The sample holds 240,000 or so clones, roughly 80% seen once. Sequences were obtained from peripheral blood. The receptors stem from a woman older than 75 with COVID-19, enrolled during active disease.

The rearrangement joins TRBV7-9 to TRBJ1-6, with a possible D match to TRBD1 (6 bases). The V end lost 1 base, the J end lost 12 bases, and 7 bases lay between the germline ends. The CDR3 is 12 residues long. CDR1 is SEHNR and CDR2 is FQNEAQ in the germline V gene (reference sequence). The CDR3 region has the DNA TGTGCCAGCAGCTTAGAACAGGGACCCCTCCACTTT. It is translated as CASSLEQGPLHF.

J is TRBJ2-1 and V is TRBV7-9; a possible D gene is TRBD2 (6 bases). The V gene's germline CDR1 is SEHNR and CDR2 FQNEAQ (reference sequence). CDR3 length: 15 residues. Trimming pared 5 bases from V and 9 bases from J, leaving 20 bases between. The CDR3 DNA sequence: TGTGCCAGCAGCCAATCTAGCGTTGGTTTTAGTGAGCAGTTCTTC. It encodes CASSQSSVGFSEQFF.

This sequence joins TRBV27 and TRBJ1-6; D unclear. The CDR3 consists of 13 residues. Looked up from germline, CDR1 is MNHEY and CDR2 is SMNVEV (reference sequence). V gave up 10 bases and J gave up 6 bases, with 13 bases separating them. CDR3 region: CATGWGGNSPLHF. In DNA form, the CDR3 reads TGTGCCACCGGATGGGGAGGTAATTCACCCCTCCACTTT.

This clone was observed a single time. The chain links TRBV30 to TRBJ1-6; TRBD1 matches 7 bases. Germline trimming cut 4 bases from V and 7 bases from J; bases unmatched to any gene: 4. Per the germline V gene, CDR1 is GTSNPN and CDR2 is SVGIG (reference sequence). This CDR3 is built from 13 residues. This CDR3 reads CAWMGQINSPLHF. In nucleotides, the CDR3 is TGTGCCTGGATGGGACAGATAAATTCACCCCTCCACTTT.

Note on this clone: At one of its ends the junction is not consistent with the germline gene, which may arise from a read error. The rearrangement joins TRBV7-3 to TRBJ2-1, with TRBD2 identical over 10 bases. This CDR3 has 15 residues. CDR1 is SGHTA and CDR2 is FQGTGA in the germline V gene. The CDR3 nucleotides read TGTGCCAGCAGCGTAACTAGCGGGGCCAGCAATGAGCAGTTCTTC. This sequence encodes CASSVTSGASNEQFF. The variable domain in full, completed from reference TRBV7-3 and TRBJ2-1, reads GAGVSQTPSNKVTEKGKYVELRCDPISGHTALYWYRQSLGQGPEFLIYFQGTGAADDSGLPNDRFFAVRPEGSVSTLKIQRTERGDSAVYLCASSVTSGASNEQFFGPGTRLTVL.

The rearrangement joins TRBV5-1 to TRBJ2-7; tentative D call: TRBD1 (5 bases). The V gene lost 0 bases and the J gene lost 3 bases, with 7 bases spanning the gap. CDR3 length: 13 residues. Germline V gives CDR1 SGHRS, CDR2 YFSETQ. The CDR3 region is CASSLEGNYEQYF. DNA of the CDR3: TGCGCCAGCAGCTTGGAGGGGAACTACGAGCAGTACTTC.

This sequence joins TRBV6-5 and TRBJ1-6; the D is unclear. CDR3 size: 16 residues. Trimming removed 2 bases from V and 4 bases from J, with 12 bases in between. Germline V gene sequence: CDR1 MNHEY, CDR2 SVGAGI. This CDR3 reads CASSYEGPRYNSPLHF. The CDR3 DNA is TGTGCCAGCAGTTACGAGGGTCCACGATATAATTCACCCCTCCACTTT.

The chain couples TRBV2 to TRBJ2-7; 10 positions match TRBD2. The CDR3 consists of 15 residues. The V segment lost 6 bases and the J segment 7 bases; nucleotides outside the gene matches: 12. In germline, CDR1 is SNHLY, CDR2 FYNNEI. The CDR3 DNA follows: TGTGCCAGCAGCCCCAGGCTAGCGGGAGAGCCTGAGCAGTACTTC. Translating gives CASSPRLAGEPEQYF.

The J gene is TRBJ2-3, the V gene TRBV5-1, with 7 bases that match TRBD1. Unmatched junction bases numbered 5, after V lost 4 bases and J lost 0 bases. The CDR3 spans 15 residues. Germline V gene data show CDR1 as SGHRS and CDR2 as YFSETQ. In DNA form, the CDR3 reads TGCGCCAGCAGCCCCGGACAGGCTAGCACAGATACGCAGTATTTT. This gives the protein CASSPGQASTDTQYF.

This clone appeared once. The chain combines TRBV18 with TRBJ2-7; 12 bases line up with TRBD2. Germline assignment: CDR1 KGHSH and CDR2 LQKENI. This CDR3 spans 17 amino acids. Losses at the gene ends were 3 bases for V and 3 bases for J; bases not matched to a gene: 9. DNA for the CDR3: TGTGCCAGCTCACCGCTCTCGGGACTAGCGGGTGACTACGAGCAGTACTTC. It codes for CASSPLSGLAGDYEQYF.

CDR3 DNA sequence: TGTGCTAGTGGGATAGGGGGTCCCACTGAAGCTTTCTTT. Its protein is CASGIGGPTEAFF. This chain connects TRBV12-5 to TRBJ1-1; maybe TRBD1 (6 bases). CDR3 length equals 13 residues. Looked up from germline, CDR1 is LGHNT and CDR2 is FRNRAP. The V and J ends lost 6 bases and 4 bases respectively, with 12 bases between them.

The chain carries TRBV9 and TRBJ1-2; D is ambiguous. Between the trimmed V and J ends, which lost 0 bases and 4 bases, there was a span of 13 bases. Germline V gene data show CDR1 as SGDLS and CDR2 as YYNGEE. The CDR3 has 15 residues. As DNA, the CDR3 is TGTGCCAGCAGCGTAGCGAGTCGGACTGCCTATGGCTACACCTTC. Amino acid sequence: CASSVASRTAYGYTF.

The chain combines TRBV28 with TRBJ2-7, with 7 positions matching TRBD2. Trimming at V came to 7 bases and at J to 5 bases, leaving 11 bases not matched to a gene. CDR1 MDHEN and CDR2 SYDVKM come from the germline V gene. This CDR3 spans 14 amino acids. The CDR3 protein is CASITGGSVNEQYF. CDR3 DNA: TGTGCCAGCATTACGGGCGGGAGTGTAAACGAGCAGTACTTC.

There are a few counts of this clone. The genes are TRBV12-3 or TRBV12-4 and TRBJ1-5; tentatively, D is TRBD1 (5 bases). V lost 4 bases and J 7 bases, leaving 8 bases between the germline ends. CDR3 length: 12 residues. CDR3 nucleotides: TGTGCCAGCAGTTCCAGGGTGCAGCCCCAGCATTTT. It translates to CASSSRVQPQHF.

J is TRBJ2-1 and V is TRBV30; D gene uncertain. CDR3 length: 13 amino acids. Trimming shortened V by 3 bases and J by 5 bases, and 11 bases separated the two germline ends. The germline CDR1 and CDR2 sequences are GTSNPN and SVGIG (reference sequence). CDR3 sequence reads: CAWRWALNNEQFF. The CDR3 nucleotides are TGTGCCTGGAGATGGGCACTTAACAATGAGCAGTTCTTC.

The chain joins TRBV7-9 to TRBJ2-7, with 9 bases identical to TRBD2. V lost 4 bases, J lost 3 bases, and 7 bases stayed unmatched. The CDR3 has 15 amino acids. Germline CDR1 is SEHNR and CDR2 is FQNEAQ (reference sequence). CDR3 region: CASSSLGGGVYEQYF. CDR3 nucleotides: TGTGCCAGCAGCTCTCTGGGCGGGGGGGTCTACGAGCAGTACTTC.

Concerning this clone itself: Other DNA sequences in the sample encode the same CDR3. The CDR3: CASSLDRPSTDTQYF. Written as DNA, the CDR3 is TGTGCCAGCAGCTTAGACAGACCCAGCACAGATACGCAGTATTTT. The genes are TRBV7-9 and TRBJ2-3, with D unresolved. Between the trimmed V and J ends, which lost 1 base and 0 bases, there was a span of 8 bases. This CDR3 contains 15 residues. Germline CDR1 SEHNR, CDR2 FQNEAQ (reference sequence).

The chain has TRBV30 and TRBJ1-4; D may be TRBD1 (6 bases). Between the trimmed V and J ends, which lost 2 bases and 6 bases, there was a span of 16 bases. The CDR3 spans 15 residues. The germline V gene has CDR1 GTSNPN and CDR2 SVGIG (reference sequence). The CDR3 DNA reads TGTGCCTGGAGTCGTACAGGGCAGGGTGATGAAAAACTGTTTTTT. As protein: CAWSRTGQGDEKLFF.